One and the same sample provided the 19 T cell receptor beta chains below, sequenced in a study of blood T cell repertoires in COVID-19. Profiled with immunoSEQ multiplex PCR; TCRdb holds only in-frame clones, not every one. The sample consists of roughly 9,200 clones, over 70% of them appearing once. Sequences were obtained from peripheral blood. All receptors derive from a man between 65 and 80 years old with active COVID-19.

This sequence joins TRBV6-5 and TRBJ1-3, with 8 positions matching TRBD1. The CDR3 has 14 amino acids. V dropped 6 bases and J dropped 4; count of bases not matched to a gene: 5. Germline values: CDR1 MNHEY, CDR2 SVGAGI. DNA of the CDR3: TGTGCCAGCAGGCCGACAGGGGACGGAAACACCATATATTTT. Amino acids: CASRPTGDGNTIYF.

In nucleotides, the CDR3 is TGTGCCAGCAGTTACAGAGCTAATGAAAAACTGTTTTTT. Translated: CASSYRANEKLFF. The chain carries TRBV6-2 or TRBV6-3 and TRBJ1-4; no reliable D call. The CDR3 spans 13 residues. V lost 2 bases and J 3 bases, leaving 4 bases between the germline ends. Germline loops: CDR1 MNHEY, CDR2 SVGEGT.

The chain joins TRBV15 to TRBJ2-2; TRBD2 matches at 10 bases. The CDR3 extends over 17 amino acids. Germline CDR1 and CDR2: LNHNV and YYDKDF (reference sequence). V shed 0 bases and J 7 bases; nucleotides not matched to a gene: 8. CDR3 region: CATSREEAGGRFGELFF. For the CDR3, the DNA is TGTGCCACCAGCAGAGAGGAAGCGGGAGGGCGTTTCGGGGAGCTGTTTTTT. Full variable domain (outside the CDR3, taken from reference TRBV15 and TRBJ2-2): DAMVIQNPRYQVTQFGKPVTLSCSQTLNHNVMYWYQQKSSQAPKLLFHYYDKDFNNEADTPDNFQSRRPNTSFCFLDIRSPGLGDTAMYLCATSREEAGGRFGELFFGEGSRLTVL.

The chain combines TRBV28 with TRBJ1-2; 8 bases match TRBD1. CDR1 is MDHEN, CDR2 SYDVKM, per germline. V gave up 8 bases and J gave up 5 bases; unmatched junction bases: 7. The CDR3 length is 13 residues. The CDR3 region has the DNA TGTGCCAGCGAAAGCCAGGGGGCTTATGGCTACACCTTC. Its protein product is CASESQGAYGYTF.

The chain is built from TRBV15 and TRBJ2-1; 10 bases are shared with TRBD2. The ends lost 3 bases at V and 5 bases at J; junction bases unmatched: 13. The CDR3 has 18 residues. Germline loops: CDR1 LNHNV, CDR2 YYDKDF (reference sequence). The CDR3 region has the DNA TGTGCCACCAGCAGGACCCTTTTAGCGGGAGGAAGAAACAATGAGCAGTTCTTC. The encoded protein is CATSRTLLAGGRNNEQFF.

This rearrangement joins TRBV3-1 (or the pseudogene TRBV3-2) to TRBJ1-4, with unresolved D. Trimming removed 1 base from V and 4 bases from J, with 10 bases in between. CDR3 length: 15 residues. Germline lookup yields CDR1 LGHDT and CDR2 YNNKEL (reference sequence). The CDR3 loop reads CASSQVGSLNEKLFF. In nucleotides, the CDR3 is TGTGCCAGCAGCCAAGTTGGGAGCCTTAATGAAAAACTGTTTTTT.

The chain recombines TRBV19 with TRBJ2-3; 9 bases agree with TRBD2. CDR1 LNHDA and CDR2 SQIVND come from the germline V gene (reference sequence). The ends lost 4 bases at V and 4 bases at J; junction bases unmatched: 9. This CDR3 has 16 amino acids. The CDR3: CASSNSGGRAPDTQYF. In DNA, the CDR3 is TGTGCCAGTAGTAATTCGGGCGGGAGGGCCCCAGATACGCAGTATTTT.

The J gene is TRBJ2-1, the V gene TRBV28; no reliable D call. V dropped 3 bases and J dropped 8 bases, with 5 bases sitting between them. The germline V gene has CDR1 MDHEN and CDR2 SYDVKM. The CDR3 sequence is 11 residues long. The CDR3 coding sequence is TGTGCCAGCAGTTTCGCGGATGAGCAGTTCTTC. As protein: CASSFADEQFF.

V usage is TRBV11-2 and J usage is TRBJ2-5; D call uncertain. The end of the DNA is better explained by TRBJ2-7, so the J call may be wrong. Germline CDR1 is SGHAT and CDR2 is FQNNGV. This CDR3 is 12 amino acids long. The CDR3 region is CASSRNSYEQYF. CDR3 coding DNA: TGTGCCAGCAGCCGTAACTCCTACGAGCAGTACTTC.

The CDR3: CSARATDTQYF. The CDR3 DNA sequence: TGCAGTGCTAGAGCGACAGATACGCAGTATTTT. The chain uses TRBV20-1 and TRBJ2-3; no clear D gene. The length of the CDR3 is 11 residues. V lost 1 base and J lost 3, with 2 bases in between. In germline, CDR1 is DFQATT, CDR2 SNEGSKA (reference sequence).

This chain connects TRBV27 to TRBJ2-7, with 7 bases identical to TRBD1. Germline CDR1 reads MNHEY; CDR2 reads SMNVEV (reference sequence). The CDR3 is 14 amino acids. V was clipped by 7 bases and J by 5 bases; unmatched bases: 11. The DNA for the CDR3 is TGTGCCAGCACCCGACAGGGAGCTTTGGACGAGCAGTACTTC. Protein sequence: CASTRQGALDEQYF.

This sequence joins TRBV11-2 and TRBJ1-6; the D gene is possibly TRBD1 (5 bases). Looked up from germline, CDR1 is SGHAT and CDR2 is FQNNGV. Deletions cut 1 base from V and 7 bases from J, with 8 bases between. The CDR3 covers 14 residues. Here the CDR3 DNA reads TGTGCCAGCAGCTTAGGGGGCTCCAATTCACCCCTCCACTTT. Its protein is CASSLGGSNSPLHF.

This chain joins TRBV9 and TRBJ2-7, with 7 bases fitting TRBD2. The trim removed 4 bases at V and 2 bases at J, leaving 9 bases unmatched. Per the germline V gene, CDR1 is SGDLS and CDR2 is YYNGEE. The CDR3 length is 15 residues. CDR3 loop: CASSPPGGYTYEQYF. CDR3 bases: TGTGCCAGCAGCCCCCCGGGGGGATACACCTACGAGCAGTACTTC. The full variable domain, completed using reference TRBV9 and TRBJ2-7, is DSGVTQTPKHLITATGQRVTLRCSPRSGDLSVYWYQQSLDQGLQFLIQYYNGEERAKGNILERFSAQQFPDLHSELNLSSLELGDSALYFCASSPPGGYTYEQYFGPGTRLTVT.

V and J are TRBV7-8 and TRBJ2-2, with D possibly being TRBD1 (7 bases). Germline lookup yields CDR1 SGHVS and CDR2 FQNEAQ. The V and J ends lost 7 bases and 5 bases respectively, with 14 bases between them. The CDR3 loop spans 14 amino acids. This chain's CDR3 is CASTRQGLTGELFF. CDR3 in DNA: TGTGCCAGCACCAGACAGGGACTTACCGGGGAGCTGTTTTTT.

The chain couples TRBV7-9 to TRBJ1-4; 7 positions match TRBD1. Looked up from germline, CDR1 is SEHNR and CDR2 is FQNEAQ (reference sequence). Germline trimming cut 5 bases from V and 8 bases from J; bases unmatched to any gene: 5. This CDR3 is built from 13 residues. The CDR3 region has the DNA TGTGCCAGCAGCCTGTACAGGGGCGAAAAACTGTTTTTT. Translation gives CASSLYRGEKLFF.

This clone was detected once. The chain links TRBV12-3 or TRBV12-4 to TRBJ2-5; 8 bases are shared with TRBD2. V lost 6 bases, J lost 3 bases, and 3 bases stayed unmatched. The CDR3 runs 13 residues. CDR3 residues: CASSGGAKETQYF. In nucleotides, the CDR3 is TGTGCCAGCAGCGGGGGGGCAAAAGAGACCCAGTACTTC.

The CDR3 DNA follows: TGTGCCAGCAGCTTGGGACAGTTCACTGAAGCTTTCTTT. This gives the protein CASSLGQFTEAFF. V usage is TRBV5-4 and J usage is TRBJ1-1; TRBD1 is a possible D gene (5 bases). The CDR3 loop spans 13 amino acids. V was trimmed by 0 bases and J by 4 bases, leaving 7 bases between them. Germline V gives CDR1 SGHNT, CDR2 YYREEE (reference sequence).

In DNA, the CDR3 is TGTGCCAGCAGGAAACCGACAGCGACTAGCAATGAGCAGTTCTTC. Amino acids: CASRKPTATSNEQFF. This chain links TRBV6-5 with TRBJ2-1, with a possible D match to TRBD2 (6 bases). The CDR3 length is 15 residues. CDR1 is MNHEY, CDR2 SVGAGI, per germline. The V gene lost 6 bases and the J gene lost 6 bases, with 18 bases spanning the gap.

The rearrangement uses TRBV5-4 and TRBJ2-3, with TRBD2 identical over 14 bases. V trimming: 0 bases; J trimming: 4 bases; junction bases outside the gene matches: 4. Per the germline V gene, CDR1 is SGHNT and CDR2 is YYREEE (reference sequence). CDR3 length equals 17 residues. CDR3 protein: CASSLGTSGRRADTQYF. In DNA, the CDR3 is TGTGCCAGCAGCTTGGGGACTAGCGGGAGGAGGGCAGATACGCAGTATTTT.